What follows describes a single T cell receptor (beta chain). Its matching antigen is unknown. Trimming removed 6 bases at V and 5 bases at J, with 24 bases between. Germline CDR1 is DFQATT and CDR2 is SNEGSKA (reference sequence). This CDR3 is 16 amino acids long. Each CDR3 protein is one row after TCRdb ran MiXCR on the multiplex PCR reads. The sample lists 150,000 to 250,000 distinct CDR3 sequences; roughly 31% were seen once. The sample is drawn from a study of breast tumors, draining lymph nodes, adjacent tissues. The lymph nodes were axillary draining lymph nodes from breast cancer patients. Study-level findings and limits: Tumor repertoires ranked between lymph nodes and nontumor tissue in diversity, with V and J gene preferences. Compared with basal-like, luminal-like tumors shared significantly more repertoire with nontumor tissue. Tumor T cell lymph node origin was a supported hypothesis, not proven.

V and J are TRBV20-1 and TRBJ2-3; D may correspond to TRBD1 or TRBD2 (6 bases each). This receptor was taken from a female donor with breast cancer. Some clones in this sample may be carry-over from other donors' samples. Material: axillary lymph node tissue. The CDR3 nucleotides read TGCAGTGCCAGAATTCCTGAACGGGGGCAGGAAGATACGCAGTATTTT. This encodes CSARIPERGQEDTQYF.